These 14 T cell receptor beta chains were sequenced from one sample in a study of chemoradiotherapy in HPV16-positive cancers. The repertoire was sequenced with immunoSEQ multiplex PCR; TCRdb's copy has only in-frame clones and lacks some. The sample records 20,000 to 25,000 clones, approximately 83% being singletons. The sample was blood, taken from a patient who underwent chemoradiotherapy. Receptor source: a human donor with HPV-associated anogenital cancer.

This rearrangement joins TRBV6-1 to TRBJ2-2; D unclear. V shed 4 bases and J shed 1 base, with 10 bases lying between them. The germline gives CDR1 MNHNS, CDR2 SASEGT. This CDR3 comprises 15 residues. CDR3 in amino acids: CASSVRAENTGELFF. The CDR3 coding sequence is TGTGCCAGCAGTGTTCGGGCAGAGAACACCGGGGAGCTGTTTTTT.

The chain joins TRBV4-2 to TRBJ1-5, with D unresolved. Trimming removed 2 bases at V and 3 bases at J, with 11 bases between. The CDR3 totals 15 residues. The germline V gene has CDR1 LGHNA and CDR2 YNFKEQ. The CDR3 reads CASSQSPAPNQPQHF. Here the CDR3 DNA reads TGTGCCAGCAGCCAAAGCCCCGCCCCCAATCAGCCCCAGCATTTT.

V gene TRBV11-1 combines with J gene TRBJ1-1; D is unresolved. CDR3 length: 11 residues. Germline V gives CDR1 SGHAT, CDR2 FQDESV (reference sequence). The V end lost 7 bases, the J end lost 4 bases, and 7 bases lay between the germline ends. This chain's CDR3 is CASTASTEAFF. The CDR3 DNA follows: TGTGCCAGCACCGCTAGCACTGAAGCTTTCTTT.

The CDR3 DNA follows: TGTGCCAGTAGTATAGGACAGGGGTTCTCCTACGAGCAGTACTTC. Translated, it gives CASSIGQGFSYEQYF. The chain recombines TRBV19 with TRBJ2-7, with TRBD1 identical over 8 bases. Per the germline V gene, CDR1 is LNHDA and CDR2 is SQIVND (reference sequence). The CDR3 length is 15 residues. The J segment lost 0 bases and the V segment lost 1 base, leaving 2 bases of the junction unmatched.

This rearrangement joins TRBV6-1 to TRBJ2-1, with no clear D. Deletions cut 3 bases from V and 9 bases from J, with 6 bases between. The length of the CDR3 is 11 residues. CDR1 and CDR2 (germline): MNHNS, SASEGT. The chain's CDR3 is CASSETGEQFF. In DNA, the CDR3 is TGTGCCAGCAGTGAGACGGGTGAGCAGTTCTTC.

This clone was picked up a small number of times. The genes are TRBV27 and TRBJ1-2; D not certain. V was trimmed by 2 bases and J by 5 bases, leaving 12 bases between them. The length of the CDR3 is 14 residues. CDR1 is MNHEY, CDR2 SMNVEV, per germline (reference sequence). CDR3 sequence reads: CASSLSPILYGYTF. The CDR3 region has the DNA TGTGCCAGCAGTTTAAGCCCGATCCTATATGGCTACACCTTC.

In its sample, this clone was seen once. DNA for the CDR3: TGTGCCAGCAGTGAGGAGGGCCCTGGGAATTCACCCCTCCACTTT. Its protein product is CASSEEGPGNSPLHF. V is TRBV25-1 and J is TRBJ1-6; no definite D call. Germline V gene data show CDR1 as MGHDK and CDR2 as SYGVNS. Trimming left V 3 bases short and J 7 bases short, with 13 bases between. The CDR3 length is 15 residues.

The chain joins TRBV30 to TRBJ2-2; no clear D. This CDR3 is 17 amino acids long. Germline CDR1 and CDR2: GTSNPN and SVGIG (reference sequence). Deletions cut 5 bases from V and 0 bases from J, with 19 bases between. CDR3 region: CAWGTERGPTNTGELFF. The CDR3, as DNA: TGTGCCTGGGGAACCGAGCGCGGACCTACGAACACCGGGGAGCTGTTTTTT.

V usage is TRBV19 and J usage is TRBJ1-6, with 7 bases lining up with TRBD1. The CDR3 totals 15 residues. Germline values: CDR1 LNHDA, CDR2 SQIVND (reference sequence). J gave up 5 bases and V 3 bases, and 4 bases lay outside the gene matches. This CDR3 reads CASSMTGTDNSPLHF. DNA of the CDR3: TGTGCCAGTAGTATGACCGGGACAGATAATTCACCCCTCCACTTT.

This chain connects TRBV7-2 to TRBJ2-2; perhaps TRBD2 as D (6 bases). This CDR3 spans 16 amino acids. Germline lookup yields CDR1 SGHTA and CDR2 FQGNSA. Trimming took off 3 bases at V and 2 bases at J, with 13 bases between the two ends. In nucleotides, the CDR3 is TGTGCCAGCAGCTTGAGGAGGGCTACCAACACCGGGGAGCTGTTTTTT. As protein: CASSLRRATNTGELFF.

This chain uses TRBV7-2 with TRBJ1-2; D remains ambiguous. Germline V CDR1 and CDR2: SGHTA, FQGNSA. The CDR3 has 14 residues. V was shortened by 4 bases and J by 4 bases, with 13 bases between the two germline ends. The CDR3, as DNA: TGTGCCAGCAGCTCCCCTGGTCCGGGCTATGGCTACACCTTC. It translates to CASSSPGPGYGYTF.

The V gene is TRBV9, the J gene TRBJ1-5; tentatively, D is TRBD1 (5 bases). The CDR3 sequence is 14 residues long. The V gene lost 0 bases and the J gene lost 6 bases, with 10 bases spanning the gap. Germline-derived CDR1 and CDR2 are SGDLS and YYNGEE. The chain's CDR3 is CASSVGGASQPQHF. CDR3 DNA: TGTGCCAGCAGCGTAGGTGGGGCGAGTCAGCCCCAGCATTTT.

The chain is built from TRBV9 and TRBJ2-2; TRBD2 matches at 7 bases. Germline CDR1 SGDLS, CDR2 YYNGEE. The trim removed 4 bases at V and 5 bases at J, leaving 8 bases unmatched. The CDR3 sequence is 15 residues long. CDR3 amino acids: CASSPRGVGTGELFF. CDR3 coding DNA: TGTGCCAGCAGCCCCCGGGGGGTAGGGACCGGGGAGCTGTTTTTT. Full variable domain (outside the CDR3, taken from reference TRBV9 and TRBJ2-2): DSGVTQTPKHLITATGQRVTLRCSPRSGDLSVYWYQQSLDQGLQFLIQYYNGEERAKGNILERFSAQQFPDLHSELNLSSLELGDSALYFCASSPRGVGTGELFFGEGSRLTVL.

The chain carries TRBV5-1 and TRBJ2-5, with TRBD1 matching 10 bases. Unmatched junction bases numbered 6, after V lost 5 bases and J lost 5 bases. Germline assignment: CDR1 SGHRS and CDR2 YFSETQ. This CDR3 has 14 residues. The CDR3 DNA is TGCGCCAGCAGTTCGACAGGGGGCATGGAGACCCAGTACTTC. Its translation: CASSSTGGMETQYF.